This paragraph covers one T cell receptor (beta chain) sequence. The antigen it binds to is not known. Nothing much larger sits one base from this clone, and base qualities are not available. The germline V gene encodes CDR1 SGHTA and CDR2 FQGNSA. The germline V end is reduced by 2 bases and the J end by 0 bases; junction bases left unmatched: 10. Including cysteine and phenylalanine, the CDR3 has 19 amino acids. This entry keeps only the CDR3 DNA: 57 bases, framed from base 1. This sample is drawn from a study of blood T cell repertoires in COVID-19 (TCRdb year 2020). The study in broad terms: The collaborator samples originated in the United States, Italy and Spain and spanned the acute and convalescent phases of COVID-19. The dataset comprised deeply sampled blood TCRbeta repertoires from subjects exposed to, actively infected with, or recovered from COVID-19. The prospective study material was composed of cDNA or gDNA derived from T cells, B-cell-depleted T cells, or PBMCs. The sample metadata nearly always contained a de-identified subject ID, COVID-19 status, age in years and sex. The repertoires were made available in a free public database intended to serve as a resource for research on the immune response to SARS-CoV-2. The samples were drawn from two sources: the first 160 participants of the ongoing ImmuneRACE study, and some 1,300 subjects contributed by 6 global collaborators. HLA class I and class II types, where available, came from metadata supplied by the sample provider rather than from assay-based typing. The paper as a whole reports these results and caveats: How much clinical and demographic metadata was included differed by source and by participant, and the metadata was provided uncurated.

TCRbeta CDR3 regions were amplified from genomic DNA using the immunoSEQ Assay, a bias-controlled multiplex PCR. The original methods were these. The number of nucleated cells in each sample was estimated by amplification of reference gene primers within the assay. To quantify the absolute abundance of each unique TCRbeta CDR3 rearrangement, sequence reads were collapsed and filtered. For each sample, productive Simpson clonality was calculated as the square root of Simpson's diversity index over productive rearrangements. In TCRdb, the immuneACCESS table is reduced to in-frame sequences with V and J assigned. These tables do not hold every clone; where another copy was compared, an unresolved V gene accounts for under half, and the others remain unexplained. V, J and clone size derive from that table, while D and trimming were established from the DNA sequence. The sample includes 160,000 or so clones, with roughly 86% observed a single time. About 1.4% of the sample belongs to the ten largest clones.

Each collaborating institution followed its own protocols to collect whole blood in K2EDTA tubes. Collaborator samples were shipped for TCRbeta analysis as frozen whole blood, isolated PBMCs, or DNA extracted from either sample type. The source of this sequence is a woman aged 45-65 years with acute or convalescent COVID-19. The chain employs TRBV7-2 and TRBJ2-3, and 11 junction bases match TRBD2. The sample was peripheral blood. The CDR3 protein: CASSLPRALAGGSTDTQYF. In nucleotides, the sequence is TGTGCCAGCAGCTTACCCCGAGCGCTAGCGGGGGGAAGCACAGATACGCAGTATTTT.